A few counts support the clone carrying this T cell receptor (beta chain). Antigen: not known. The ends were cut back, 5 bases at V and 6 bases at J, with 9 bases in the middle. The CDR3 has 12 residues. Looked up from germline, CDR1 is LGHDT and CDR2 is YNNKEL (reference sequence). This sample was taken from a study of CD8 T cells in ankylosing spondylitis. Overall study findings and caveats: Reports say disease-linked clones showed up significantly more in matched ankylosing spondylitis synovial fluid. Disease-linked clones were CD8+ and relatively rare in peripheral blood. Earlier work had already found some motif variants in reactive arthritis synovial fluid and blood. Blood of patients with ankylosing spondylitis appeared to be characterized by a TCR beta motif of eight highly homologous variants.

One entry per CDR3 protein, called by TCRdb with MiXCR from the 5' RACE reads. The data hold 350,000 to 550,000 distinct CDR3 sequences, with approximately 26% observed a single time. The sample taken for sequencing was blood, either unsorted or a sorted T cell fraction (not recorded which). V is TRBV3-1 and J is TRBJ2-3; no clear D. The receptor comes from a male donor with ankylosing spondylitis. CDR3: CASSTTQDTQYF. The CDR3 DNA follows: TGTGCCAGCAGCACCACTCAGGATACGCAGTATTTT.